Detailed here is one TCR beta chain. What it recognizes is unknown. TCRdb's table, derived via immunoSEQ multiplex PCR, lists solely in-frame clones and lacks some. Of about 32,000 clones listed, around four fifths were seen once; the top ten hold around 3.1%. Time point denoted: after neoadjuvant nivolumab, at surgical resection. This record belongs to a study of neoadjuvant anti-PD-1 for oral cavity cancer. The wider study: Around day 43, patients without progression received a fourth nivolumab dose before surgery.

Broader study findings: With a few patients per group, TCR findings need larger cohorts.

The sequence derives from a person aged 35-80 years with oral cavity squamous cell carcinoma. The sequencing here drew on PBMCs, taken after nivolumab (anti-PD-1) treatment.

The CDR3 loop reads CSVPRQGGTDTQYF. The CDR3 bases are TGCAGCGTTCCTAGACAGGGTGGCACAGATACGCAGTATTTT. The V gene is TRBV29-1, the J gene TRBJ2-3; 7 nucleotides agree with TRBD1. Germline trimming cut 5 bases from V and 1 base from J; bases unmatched to any gene: 6. The CDR3 runs 14 residues. CDR1 is SQVTM and CDR2 is ANQGSEA in the germline V gene.